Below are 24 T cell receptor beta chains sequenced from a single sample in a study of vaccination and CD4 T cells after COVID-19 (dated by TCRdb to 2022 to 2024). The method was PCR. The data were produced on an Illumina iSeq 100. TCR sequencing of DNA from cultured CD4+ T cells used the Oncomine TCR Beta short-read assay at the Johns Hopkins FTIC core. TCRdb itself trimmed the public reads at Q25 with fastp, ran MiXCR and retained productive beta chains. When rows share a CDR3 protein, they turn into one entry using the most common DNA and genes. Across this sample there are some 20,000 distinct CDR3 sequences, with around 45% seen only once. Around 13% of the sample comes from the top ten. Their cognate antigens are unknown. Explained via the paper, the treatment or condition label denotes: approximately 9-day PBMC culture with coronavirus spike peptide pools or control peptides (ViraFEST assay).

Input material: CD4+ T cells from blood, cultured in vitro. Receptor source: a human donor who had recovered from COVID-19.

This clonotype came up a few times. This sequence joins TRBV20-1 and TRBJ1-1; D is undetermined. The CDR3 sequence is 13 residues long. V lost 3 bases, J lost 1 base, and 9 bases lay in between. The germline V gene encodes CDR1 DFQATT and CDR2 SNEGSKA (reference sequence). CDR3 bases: TGCAGTGCTAGCCAGACACCGAACACTGAAGCTTTCTTT. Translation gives CSASQTPNTEAFF.

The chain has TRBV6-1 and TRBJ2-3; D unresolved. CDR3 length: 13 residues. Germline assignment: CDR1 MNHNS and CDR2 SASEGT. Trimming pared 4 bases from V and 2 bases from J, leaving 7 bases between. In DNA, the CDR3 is TGTGCCAGCAGTGGCAGACTCACAGATACGCAGTATTTT. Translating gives CASSGRLTDTQYF.

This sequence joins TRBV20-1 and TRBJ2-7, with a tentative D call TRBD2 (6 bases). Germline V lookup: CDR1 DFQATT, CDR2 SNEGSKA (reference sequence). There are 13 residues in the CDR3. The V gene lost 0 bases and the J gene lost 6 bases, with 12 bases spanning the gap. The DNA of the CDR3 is TGCAGTGCTAGAGATTCACCGCGGGGCGAGCAGTACTTC. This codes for CSARDSPRGEQYF.

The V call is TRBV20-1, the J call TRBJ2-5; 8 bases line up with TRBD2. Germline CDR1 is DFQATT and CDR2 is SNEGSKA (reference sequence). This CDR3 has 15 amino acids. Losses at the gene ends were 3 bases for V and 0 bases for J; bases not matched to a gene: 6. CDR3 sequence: CSARDRTSHQETQYF. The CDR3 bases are TGCAGTGCTAGGGATAGGACTAGCCACCAAGAGACCCAGTACTTC.

CDR3 DNA sequence: TGTGCCAGCTCACTCGGGACGGGCGGCGGAGCTTTCTTT. This codes for CASSLGTGGGAFF. V is TRBV18 and J is TRBJ1-1; D might be TRBD1 (5 bases). The germline gives CDR1 KGHSH, CDR2 LQKENI. V gave up 4 bases and J gave up 10 bases, with 16 bases separating them. This CDR3 region has 13 residues.

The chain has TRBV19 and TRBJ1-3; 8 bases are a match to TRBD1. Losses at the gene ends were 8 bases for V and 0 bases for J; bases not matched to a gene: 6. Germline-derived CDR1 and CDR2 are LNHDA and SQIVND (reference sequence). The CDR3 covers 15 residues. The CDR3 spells CASGRDRSSGNTIYF. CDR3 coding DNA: TGTGCCAGTGGGAGGGACAGGAGCTCTGGAAACACCATATATTTT.

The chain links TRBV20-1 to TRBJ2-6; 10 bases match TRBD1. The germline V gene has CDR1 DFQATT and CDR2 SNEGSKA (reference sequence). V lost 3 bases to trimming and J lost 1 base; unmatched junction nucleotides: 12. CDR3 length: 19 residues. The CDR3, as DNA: TGCAGTGCTAGGGCGACAGGGGGCTTGGGTGGGTCTGGGGCCAACGTCCTGACTTTC. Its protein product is CSARATGGLGGSGANVLTF.

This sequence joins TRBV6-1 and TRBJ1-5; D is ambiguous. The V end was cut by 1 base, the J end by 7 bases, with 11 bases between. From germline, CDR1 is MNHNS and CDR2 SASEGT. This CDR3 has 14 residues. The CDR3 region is CASSEDGRGQPQHF. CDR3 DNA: TGTGCCAGCAGTGAAGATGGGCGCGGCCAGCCCCAGCATTTT.

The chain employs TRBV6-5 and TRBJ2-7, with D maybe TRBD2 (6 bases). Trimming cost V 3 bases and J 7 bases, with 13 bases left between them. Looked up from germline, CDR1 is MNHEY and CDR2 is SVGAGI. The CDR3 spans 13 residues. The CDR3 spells CASSYEAGREQYF. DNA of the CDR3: TGTGCCAGCAGTTATGAAGCAGGGAGGGAGCAGTACTTC.

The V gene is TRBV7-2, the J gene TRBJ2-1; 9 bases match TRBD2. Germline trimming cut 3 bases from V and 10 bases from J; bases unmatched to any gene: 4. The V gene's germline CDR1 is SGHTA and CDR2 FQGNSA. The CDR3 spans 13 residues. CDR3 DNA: TGTGCCAGCAGCTTCCACAGCGGGGGGGAGCAGTTCTTC. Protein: CASSFHSGGEQFF.

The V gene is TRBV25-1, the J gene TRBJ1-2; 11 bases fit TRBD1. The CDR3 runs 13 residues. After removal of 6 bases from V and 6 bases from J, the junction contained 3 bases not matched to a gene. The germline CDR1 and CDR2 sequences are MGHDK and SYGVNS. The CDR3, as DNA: TGTGCCAGCAGGGGGACAGGGGGTGATGGCTACACCTTC. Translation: CASRGTGGDGYTF.

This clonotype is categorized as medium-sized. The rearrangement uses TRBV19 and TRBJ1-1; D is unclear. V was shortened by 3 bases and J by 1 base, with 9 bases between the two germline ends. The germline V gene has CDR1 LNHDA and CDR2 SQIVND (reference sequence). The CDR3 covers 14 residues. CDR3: CASSIIERNTEAFF. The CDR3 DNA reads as TGTGCCAGTAGTATTATAGAGAGGAACACTGAAGCTTTCTTT.

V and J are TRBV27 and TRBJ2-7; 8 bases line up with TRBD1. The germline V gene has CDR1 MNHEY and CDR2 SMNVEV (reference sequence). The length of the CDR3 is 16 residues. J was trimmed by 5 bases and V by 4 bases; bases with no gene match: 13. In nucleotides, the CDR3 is TGTGCCAGCAGTTCCCCACCCCCAGGGGGCTTGGACGAGCAGTACTTC. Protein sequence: CASSSPPPGGLDEQYF.

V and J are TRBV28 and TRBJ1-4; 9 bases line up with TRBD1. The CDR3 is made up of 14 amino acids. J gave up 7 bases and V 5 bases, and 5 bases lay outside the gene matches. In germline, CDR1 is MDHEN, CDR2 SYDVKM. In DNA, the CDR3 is TGTGCCAGCAGTGGGACAGGGTTGGGTGAAAAACTGTTTTTT. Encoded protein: CASSGTGLGEKLFF. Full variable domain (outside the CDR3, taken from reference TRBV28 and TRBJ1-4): DVKVTQSSRYLVKRTGEKVFLECVQDMDHENMFWYRQDPGLGLRLIYFSYDVKMKEKGDIPEGYSVSREKKERFSLILESASTNQTSMYLCASSGTGLGEKLFFGSGTQLSVL.

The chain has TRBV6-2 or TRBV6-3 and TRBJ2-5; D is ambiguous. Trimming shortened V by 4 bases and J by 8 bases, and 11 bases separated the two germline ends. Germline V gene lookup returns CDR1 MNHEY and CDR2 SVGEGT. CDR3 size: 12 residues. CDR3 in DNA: TGTGCCAGCAGTTGGGTGACGGATACCCAGTACTTC. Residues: CASSWVTDTQYF.

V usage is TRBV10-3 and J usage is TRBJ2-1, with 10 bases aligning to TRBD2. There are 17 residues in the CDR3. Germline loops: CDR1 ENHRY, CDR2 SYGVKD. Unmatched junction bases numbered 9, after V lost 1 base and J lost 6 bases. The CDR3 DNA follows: TGTGCCATCAGTGAGTTTGGGACTAGCGAACCCATCAATGAGCAGTTCTTC. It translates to CAISEFGTSEPINEQFF.

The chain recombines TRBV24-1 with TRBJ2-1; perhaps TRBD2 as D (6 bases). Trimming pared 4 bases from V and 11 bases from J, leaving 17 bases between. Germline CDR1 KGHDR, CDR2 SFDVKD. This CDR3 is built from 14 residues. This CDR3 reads CATSEGTPRSQQFF. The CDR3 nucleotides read TGTGCCACCAGTGAGGGGACTCCCCGTAGTCAGCAGTTCTTC.

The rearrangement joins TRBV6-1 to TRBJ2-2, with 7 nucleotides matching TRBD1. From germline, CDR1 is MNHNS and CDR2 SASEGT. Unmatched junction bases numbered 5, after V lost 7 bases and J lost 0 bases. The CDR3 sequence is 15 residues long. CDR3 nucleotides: TGTGCCAGCAAGGGGACAGTGACGAACACCGGGGAGCTGTTTTTT. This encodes CASKGTVTNTGELFF.

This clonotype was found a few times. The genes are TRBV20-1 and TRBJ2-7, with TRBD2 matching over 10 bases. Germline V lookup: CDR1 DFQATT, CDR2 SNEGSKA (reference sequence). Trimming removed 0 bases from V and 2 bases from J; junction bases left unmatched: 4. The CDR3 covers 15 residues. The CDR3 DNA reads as TGCAGTGCTAGAGATCCGAGCGGGAGGGCCTACGAGCAGTACTTC. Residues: CSARDPSGRAYEQYF.

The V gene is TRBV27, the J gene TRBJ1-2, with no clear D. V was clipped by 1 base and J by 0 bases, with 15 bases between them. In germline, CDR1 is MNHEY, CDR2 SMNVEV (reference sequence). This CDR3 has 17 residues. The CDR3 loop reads CASSLFFSVGANYGYTF. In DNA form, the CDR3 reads TGTGCCAGCAGTTTATTCTTCTCTGTTGGAGCTAACTATGGCTACACCTTC.

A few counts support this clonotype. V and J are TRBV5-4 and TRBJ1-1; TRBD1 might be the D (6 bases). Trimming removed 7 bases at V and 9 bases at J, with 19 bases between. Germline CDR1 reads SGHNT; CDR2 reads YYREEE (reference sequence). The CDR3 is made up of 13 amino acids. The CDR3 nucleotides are TGTGCCAGCGGCCGGGGGGGGGCGCTTAAAGCTTTCTTT. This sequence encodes CASGRGGALKAFF. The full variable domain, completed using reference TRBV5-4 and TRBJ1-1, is ETGVTQSPTHLIKTRGQQVTLRCSSQSGHNTVSWYQQALGQGPQFIFQYYREEENGRGNFPPRFSGLQFPNYSSELNVNALELDDSALYLCASGRGGALKAFFGQGTRLTVV.

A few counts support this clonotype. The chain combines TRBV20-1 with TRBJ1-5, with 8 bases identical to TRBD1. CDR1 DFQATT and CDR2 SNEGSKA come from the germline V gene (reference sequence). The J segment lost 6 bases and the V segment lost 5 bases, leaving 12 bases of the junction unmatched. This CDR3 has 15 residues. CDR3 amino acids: CSALRPGQVGQPQHF. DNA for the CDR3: TGCAGTGCTCTCCGACCGGGACAGGTCGGTCAGCCCCAGCATTTT.

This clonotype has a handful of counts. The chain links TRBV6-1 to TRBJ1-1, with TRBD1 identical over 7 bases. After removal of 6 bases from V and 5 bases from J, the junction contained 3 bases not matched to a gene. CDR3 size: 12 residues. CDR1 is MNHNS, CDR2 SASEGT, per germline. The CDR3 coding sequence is TGTGCCAGCAGCCCAGGGGGGACTGAAGCTTTCTTT. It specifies CASSPGGTEAFF.

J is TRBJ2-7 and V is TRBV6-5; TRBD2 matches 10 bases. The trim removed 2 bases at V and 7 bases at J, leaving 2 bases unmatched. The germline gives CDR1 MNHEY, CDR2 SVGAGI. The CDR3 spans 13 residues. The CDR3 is CASSYTSGTEQYF. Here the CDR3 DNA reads TGTGCCAGCAGTTACACTAGCGGGACTGAGCAGTACTTC.